This TCR beta chain stems from a study of cytomegalovirus exposure and HLA in healthy donors. The study ran its PCR with 60 Vbeta and 13 Jbeta primers. Sequencing used immunoSEQ multiplex PCR; TCRdb keeps in-frame clones, though not all of them. The table for this sample gives around 74,000 clones. The germline V gene has CDR1 SGHRS and CDR2 YFSETQ. V shed 0 bases and J shed 2 bases, with 13 bases lying between them. This CDR3 spans 16 amino acids. Material for sequencing was PBMCs. The receptor's source is a man in his forties or fifties in good health and CMV-seropositive. V gene TRBV5-1 combines with J gene TRBJ2-3; D perhaps matches TRBD1 (6 bases). CDR3 loop: CASSLEEGTFTDTQYF. The CDR3 DNA reads as TGCGCCAGCAGCTTGGAAGAGGGGACATTCACAGATACGCAGTATTTT. The whole variable domain, filled in from reference TRBV5-1 and TRBJ2-3, reads KAGVTQTPRYLIKTRGQQVTLSCSPISGHRSVSWYQQTPGQGLQFLFEYFSETQRNKGNFPGRFSGRQFSNSRSEMNVSTLELGDSALYLCASSLEEGTFTDTQYFGPGTRLTVL.